The sequence of this T cell receptor (beta chain) was determined in a study of post-analysis software for immune sequencing data. Trimming removed 2 bases from V and 2 bases from J, with 9 bases in between. Per the germline V gene, CDR1 is SNHLY and CDR2 is FYNNEI. The CDR3 consists of 14 residues. cDNA libraries of TCR beta carried unique molecular identifiers. With roughly 0.9 to 11 million T cells as the source, some 510,000 cDNA molecules resulted. TCRdb fed the PCR reads into MiXCR, producing one record per CDR3 protein. The sample includes some 890,000 distinct CDR3 sequences, approximately 53% of them seen just once. Study-wide findings and caveats: With TRBV5-6, TRBV5-1 and TRBV20-1 included, roughly five TRBV segments were more frequent in patients than in controls.

As regards this clonotype: Its target is not known.

The sequenced sample was blood. The rearrangement joins TRBV2 to TRBJ1-2; weak D call: TRBD1 (6 bases). The receptor was derived from a girl aged 5-17 years with multiple sclerosis. Here the CDR3 reads CASSENRDNYGYTF. The CDR3 region has the DNA TGTGCCAGCAGTGAAAACAGGGACAACTATGGCTACACCTTC.